This T cell receptor (beta chain) was recorded in a study of blood T cell repertoires in COVID-19. Study details: Some COVID-19 samples were acute and others convalescent; all came from the United States, Italy and Spain. PBMCs, B-cell-depleted T cells, or T cells were the source of the cDNA or gDNA that made up the material.

Original processing methods: Reference gene primer amplification gave estimated nucleated cell counts. Generated by immunoSEQ multiplex PCR, the TCRdb table keeps only in-frame clones and is missing some. V and J calls plus clone size are reproduced from that table; the DNA served to infer D and trimming. This repertoire shows over 250,000 clones, approximately 87% found once; its top ten account for 2% to 3%. V was cut by 3 bases and J by 0 bases, with 5 bases left in between. The germline V gene encodes CDR1 SQVTM and CDR2 ANQGSEA. This CDR3 contains 13 residues. The chain links TRBV29-1 to TRBJ2-2, with unresolved D. Sequenced: peripheral blood. This receptor was obtained from a woman between 45 and 65 years old with acute or convalescent COVID-19. CDR3 sequence: CSVDYTNTGELFF. As DNA, the CDR3 is TGCAGCGTTGATTATACGAACACCGGGGAGCTGTTTTTT.